These 20 T cell receptor beta chains were all obtained from the same sample, sequenced in a study of response to subunit inactivated influenza vaccine. Via MiXCR, TCRdb re-called the RT-PCR reads, giving one row per CDR3 protein. The sample holds hundreds of thousands of distinct CDR3 sequences; around 16% are singletons and the top ten take roughly 12%. Sequenced material: PBMCs from blood, taken 12 days after vaccination. These TCRs come from a man in his fifties or sixties who received an inactivated influenza vaccine.

The chain recombines TRBV21-1 with TRBJ2-2; TRBD2, as called in the table, went unchecked against the DNA. TRBV21-1 is described as a pseudogene. The CDR3 is 17 residues long. The CDR3 protein is CASSKLAGRRLPGELFF. The CDR3 DNA is TGTGCCAGCAGCAAACTAGCGGGAAGACGGCTCCCCGGGGAGCTGTTTTTT.

CDR3 sequence reads: CASNLDRNSNQPQHF. The CDR3 DNA is TGTGCCAGCAATTTGGACAGGAATAGCAATCAGCCCCAGCATTTT. The rearrangement joins TRBV12-3 or TRBV12-4 to TRBJ1-5, with TRBD1 matching 7 bases. The CDR3 runs 15 residues. Unmatched junction bases numbered 6, after V lost 7 bases and J lost 0 bases.

This clonotype was observed a few times. The chain joins TRBV7-2 to TRBJ2-5; D possibly corresponds to TRBD2 (5 bases). Germline CDR1 SGHTA, CDR2 FQGNSA. The V gene lost 1 base and the J gene lost 6 bases, with 12 bases spanning the gap. CDR3 size: 14 residues. Written as DNA, the CDR3 is TGTGCCAGCAGCTTAGAGATCGGGATGAAGACCCAGTACTTC. Residues: CASSLEIGMKTQYF.

The V gene is TRBV3-1, the J gene TRBJ2-1, with 10 positions matching TRBD2. The ends lost 5 bases at V and 5 bases at J; junction bases unmatched: 9. The CDR3 consists of 16 residues. Looked up from germline, CDR1 is LGHDT and CDR2 is YNNKEL (reference sequence). CDR3 loop: CASSKEFTSGDNEQFF. The DNA of the CDR3 is TGTGCCAGCAGCAAGGAGTTTACTAGCGGGGACAATGAGCAGTTCTTC.

This clonotype has just a few counts. The rearrangement joins TRBV4-2 to TRBJ2-1; either TRBD1 or TRBD2 may supply D (5 bases each). Germline V CDR1 and CDR2: LGHNA, YNFKEQ. There are 14 residues in the CDR3. V gave up 0 bases and J gave up 9 bases, with 12 bases separating them. This chain's CDR3 is CASSQDRDRSEQFF. CDR3 coding DNA: TGTGCCAGCAGCCAAGACCGGGACCGGAGTGAGCAGTTCTTC.

V gene TRBV6-2 or TRBV6-3 combines with J gene TRBJ2-1; 10 bases are shared with TRBD2. Germline V gives CDR1 MNHEY, CDR2 SVGEGT. V was clipped by 4 bases and J by 3 bases; unmatched bases: 12. The CDR3 loop spans 18 amino acids. CDR3 amino acids: CASSWGLAQPLYYNEQFF. In DNA, the CDR3 is TGTGCCAGCAGTTGGGGACTAGCGCAACCGCTATACTACAATGAGCAGTTCTTC.

The gene calls are TRBV28 and TRBJ2-5; TRBD1 matches at 7 bases. Looked up from germline, CDR1 is MDHEN and CDR2 is SYDVKM. The CDR3 sequence is 14 residues long. The ends lost 6 bases at V and 6 bases at J; junction bases unmatched: 10. This CDR3 is CASRLMGQMQTQYF. In nucleotides, the CDR3 is TGTGCCAGCAGACTAATGGGACAGATGCAGACCCAGTACTTC. The full variable domain, with the rest looked up from reference TRBV28 and TRBJ2-5, is DVKVTQSSRYLVKRTGEKVFLECVQDMDHENMFWYRQDPGLGLRLIYFSYDVKMKEKGDIPEGYSVSREKKERFSLILESASTNQTSMYLCASRLMGQMQTQYFGPGTRLLVL.

The V call is TRBV7-2, the J call TRBJ2-1, with a tentative D call TRBD2 (5 bases). The CDR3 length is 17 residues. V lost 5 bases and J 0 bases, leaving 17 bases between the germline ends. Germline values: CDR1 SGHTA, CDR2 FQGNSA. The CDR3 region has the DNA TGTGCCAGCAGCGAATGGGCGGGTGCGAGCTCCTACAATGAGCAGTTCTTC. Its translation: CASSEWAGASSYNEQFF. The full variable domain, completed using reference TRBV7-2 and TRBJ2-1, is GAGVSQSPSNKVTEKGKDVELRCDPISGHTALYWYRQSLGQGLEFLIYFQGNSAPDKSGLPSDRFSAERTGGSVSTLTIQRTQQEDSAVYLCASSEWAGASSYNEQFFGPGTRLTVL.

Ten or more counts support this clonotype. The rearrangement joins TRBV29-1 to TRBJ2-3; no clear D. Trimming removed 2 bases at V and 3 bases at J, with 3 bases between. The CDR3 has 11 residues. The germline V gene encodes CDR1 SQVTM and CDR2 ANQGSEA. CDR3 region: CSVEFTDTQYF. The DNA for the CDR3 is TGCAGCGTTGAATTTACAGATACGCAGTATTTT.

Many counts were recorded for this clonotype. The V gene is TRBV29-1, the J gene TRBJ2-1; D call uncertain. The germline gives CDR1 SQVTM, CDR2 ANQGSEA. This CDR3 is 15 amino acids long. V was pared by 6 bases and J by 4 bases, with 19 bases between. The CDR3 bases are TGCAGCGTACCTATAGGCACGCTGATATACAATGAGCAGTTCTTC. Its translation is CSVPIGTLIYNEQFF.

There are a few counts of this clonotype. The V and J genes are TRBV6-5 and TRBJ2-2; 12 nucleotides agree with TRBD2. V shed 0 bases and J 5 bases; nucleotides not matched to a gene: 1. Germline V CDR1 and CDR2: MNHEY, SVGAGI. There are 16 residues in the CDR3. This CDR3 reads CASSYSTSGGTGELFF. The CDR3 DNA is TGTGCCAGCAGTTACTCGACTAGCGGGGGAACCGGGGAGCTGTTTTTT.

This chain joins TRBV29-1 and TRBJ2-3; D gene ambiguous. The CDR3 spans 12 residues. V gave up 4 bases and J gave up 4 bases, with 9 bases separating them. Germline lookup yields CDR1 SQVTM and CDR2 ANQGSEA. CDR3 nucleotides: TGCAGCGTTGTCGGTGGTCCAGATACGCAGTATTTT. Its protein product is CSVVGGPDTQYF.

This clonotype was counted between two and nine times. This chain connects TRBV29-1 to TRBJ2-3; D perhaps matches TRBD1 (5 bases). The CDR3 is 15 amino acids. Germline assignment: CDR1 SQVTM and CDR2 ANQGSEA. V lost 1 base and J 3 bases, leaving 14 bases between the germline ends. In DNA form, the CDR3 reads TGCAGCGTTGAAGTAAGGGGCAGGGTGACAGATACGCAGTATTTT. Translating gives CSVEVRGRVTDTQYF.

The sample holds many counts of this clonotype. V and J are TRBV3-1 and TRBJ2-7, with a possible D match to TRBD2 (6 bases). The germline CDR1 and CDR2 sequences are LGHDT and YNNKEL (reference sequence). The CDR3 is 12 amino acids. V lost 3 bases and J 7 bases, leaving 10 bases between the germline ends. The chain's CDR3 is CASSQMEGEQYF. The CDR3 coding sequence is TGTGCCAGCAGCCAGATGGAGGGAGAGCAGTACTTC.

The gene calls are TRBV2 and TRBJ2-1; 8 bases agree with TRBD2. After removal of 6 bases from V and 5 bases from J, the junction contained 6 bases not matched to a gene. Germline assignment: CDR1 SNHLY and CDR2 FYNNEI. This CDR3 region has 14 residues. This CDR3 reads CASRVSGANNEQFF. CDR3 bases: TGTGCCAGCAGGGTTAGCGGGGCGAACAATGAGCAGTTCTTC. The variable domain in full, completed from reference TRBV2 and TRBJ2-1, reads EPEVTQTPSHQVTQMGQEVILRCVPISNHLYFYWYRQILGQKVEFLVSFYNNEISEKSEIFDDQFSVERPDGSNFTLKIRSTKLEDSAMYFCASRVSGANNEQFFGPGTRLTVL.

V gene TRBV28 combines with J gene TRBJ2-1, with D possibly called TRBD1 or TRBD2 (5 bases each). CDR1 is MDHEN, CDR2 SYDVKM, per germline. The CDR3 extends over 14 amino acids. The V end lost 3 bases, the J end lost 9 bases, and 15 bases lay between the germline ends. CDR3 amino acids: CASSFVGRGFEQFF. The CDR3 coding sequence is TGTGCCAGCAGTTTTGTGGGGCGCGGGTTTGAGCAGTTCTTC.

V is TRBV28 and J is TRBJ2-1, with 12 bases identical to TRBD1. The CDR3 covers 18 residues. Trimming cost V 3 bases and J 9 bases; bases outside gene matches: 15. Per the germline V gene, CDR1 is MDHEN and CDR2 is SYDVKM. CDR3 sequence reads: CASSFSHVGTGGGGEQFF. CDR3 DNA: TGTGCCAGCAGTTTCTCCCACGTCGGGACAGGGGGCGGGGGTGAGCAGTTCTTC.

This clonotype was counted once. The genes are TRBV9 and TRBJ2-3; 8 nucleotides agree with TRBD2. V was pared by 4 bases and J by 7 bases, with 11 bases of the junction left unmatched. Germline CDR1 SGDLS, CDR2 YYNGEE. The CDR3 spans 15 residues. This CDR3 is CASSSSGGLSNTQYF. CDR3 in DNA: TGTGCCAGCAGCTCGAGCGGGGGCCTCTCAAATACGCAGTATTTT. Looking up the rest from reference TRBV9 and TRBJ2-3 gives the full variable domain: DSGVTQTPKHLITATGQRVTLRCSPRSGDLSVYWYQQSLDQGLQFLIQYYNGEERAKGNILERFSAQQFPDLHSELNLSSLELGDSALYFCASSSSGGLSNTQYFGPGTRLTVL.

The chain uses TRBV7-9 and TRBJ2-5, with 9 nucleotides matching TRBD1. From germline, CDR1 is SEHNR and CDR2 FQNEAQ (reference sequence). With V trimmed by 3 bases and J by 5 bases, 7 bases remained unmatched. The CDR3 covers 15 residues. The CDR3 DNA follows: TGTGCCAGCAGCTTTAAACAGGGGGCTTTGGAGACCCAGTACTTC. It specifies CASSFKQGALETQYF.

This clonotype was picked up a small number of times. V and J are TRBV12-5 and TRBJ2-5, with 8 bases that match TRBD2. This CDR3 spans 15 amino acids. The germline gives CDR1 LGHNT, CDR2 FRNRAP. Trimming took 2 bases from V and 1 from J; bases not matched to a gene: 3. CDR3 nucleotide sequence: TGTGCTAGTGGTTTGTCGGGAGGGCCCCAAGAGACCCAGTACTTC. Encoded protein: CASGLSGGPQETQYF.